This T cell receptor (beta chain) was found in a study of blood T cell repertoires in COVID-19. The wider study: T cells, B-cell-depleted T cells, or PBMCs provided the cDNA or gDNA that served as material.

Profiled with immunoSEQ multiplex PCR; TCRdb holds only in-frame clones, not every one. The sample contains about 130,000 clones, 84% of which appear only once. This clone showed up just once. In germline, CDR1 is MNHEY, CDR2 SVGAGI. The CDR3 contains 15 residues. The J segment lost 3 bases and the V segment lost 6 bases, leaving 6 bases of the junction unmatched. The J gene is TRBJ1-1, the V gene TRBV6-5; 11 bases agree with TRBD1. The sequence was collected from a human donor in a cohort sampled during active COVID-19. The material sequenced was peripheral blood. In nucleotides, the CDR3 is TGTGCCAGCAGGGACAGGGGGCTTAGGGACACTGAAGCTTTCTTT. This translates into CASRDRGLRDTEAFF.